This TCR beta chain emerged from a study of long-term antiretroviral therapy in people with HIV. Assay version v3.0 of immunoSEQ was used, and it was run at survey level. This table comes from immunoSEQ multiplex PCR, and its TCRdb copy is limited to in-frame clones, with some not included. The data hold 35,000 to 40,000 clones, with roughly four fifths observed a single time. Looked up from germline, CDR1 is SGHRS and CDR2 is YFSETQ. The CDR3 is 16 residues long. Trimming took off 4 bases at V and 0 bases at J, with 15 bases between the two ends. This clonotype originated in a man aged 18 to 29 with HIV. The input for sequencing was unsorted PBMCs, taken 0.3 years after starting antiretroviral therapy. The rearrangement links TRBV5-1 to TRBJ2-3, with TRBD2 as a possible D gene (5 bases). The CDR3 protein is CASSIPSGVSTDTQYF. Here the CDR3 DNA reads TGCGCCAGCAGCATACCCTCCGGGGTCAGCACAGATACGCAGTATTTT.